The 11 T cell receptor beta chains below all came from one sample that was sequenced in a study of cytomegalovirus exposure and HLA in healthy donors. PCR primers comprised 60 Vbeta and 13 Jbeta primers. The method was immunoSEQ multiplex PCR; TCRdb's version includes in-frame clones alone and lacks a portion of them. The table records approximately 150,000 clones, around 83% of them present only once. Sequenced: PBMCs. The receptor set was obtained from a man aged 50 to 60 in good health and CMV-seropositive.

This chain links TRBV6-6 with TRBJ2-7; 8 bases match TRBD1. The V segment lost 8 bases and the J segment 6 bases; nucleotides outside the gene matches: 12. Germline V gives CDR1 MNHNY, CDR2 SVGAGI (reference sequence). This CDR3 spans 14 amino acids. The CDR3 DNA reads as TGTGCCAGCGGTCCTCCAGGGGGCCCCGGCGAGCAGTACTTC. Protein sequence: CASGPPGGPGEQYF.

The chain carries TRBV11-2 and TRBJ2-7; 11 nucleotides line up with TRBD2. The CDR3 contains 14 residues. Trimming removed 4 bases from V and 6 bases from J; junction bases left unmatched: 5. Germline V gene lookup returns CDR1 SGHAT and CDR2 FQNNGV. Here the CDR3 reads CASSYRLAGIEQYF. The CDR3 region has the DNA TGTGCCAGCAGCTACCGACTAGCGGGGATCGAGCAGTACTTC.

This clone showed up just a few times. The CDR3 spells CASSFQTGGSPGANVLTF. Here the CDR3 DNA reads TGTGCCAGCAGCTTCCAGACAGGAGGCTCTCCTGGGGCCAACGTCCTGACTTTC. The V call is TRBV13, the J call TRBJ2-6; D perhaps matches TRBD1 (6 bases). This CDR3 is 18 amino acids long. Per germline, CDR1 PRHDT and CDR2 FYEKMQ (reference sequence). The germline V and J ends were trimmed by 3 bases and 2 bases, with 17 bases remaining between them. The full variable domain, in which reference TRBV13 and TRBJ2-6 provide the parts outside the CDR3, is AAGVIQSPRHLIKEKRETATLKCYPIPRHDTVYWYQQGPGQDPQFLISFYEKMQSDKGSIPDRFSAQQFSDYHSELNMSSLELGDSALYFCASSFQTGGSPGANVLTFGAGSRLTVL.

V is TRBV7-2 and J is TRBJ2-7, with D perhaps matching TRBD2 (5 bases). Germline V gene sequence: CDR1 SGHTA, CDR2 FQGNSA. CDR3 length equals 14 residues. The ends were cut back, 4 bases at V and 2 bases at J, with 12 bases in the middle. In DNA form, the CDR3 reads TGTGCCAGCAGCTCCGCGGGTCTAGCCTACGAGCAGTACTTC. Translating it yields CASSSAGLAYEQYF.

The sample holds one count of this clone. The chain carries TRBV5-4 and TRBJ2-7; D might be TRBD1 (6 bases). CDR1 and CDR2 from the germline V gene are SGHNT and YYREEE (reference sequence). The CDR3 has 12 residues. Trimming left V 6 bases short and J 3 bases short, with 10 bases between. CDR3 sequence reads: CASTTDSYEQYF. The CDR3 DNA follows: TGTGCCAGCACCACGGACAGCTACGAGCAGTACTTC.

The chain recombines TRBV2 with TRBJ2-4, with D perhaps matching TRBD2 (6 bases). CDR3 length: 14 amino acids. The V gene's germline CDR1 is SNHLY and CDR2 FYNNEI. Trimming took off 2 bases at V and 6 bases at J, with 11 bases between the two ends. The CDR3 DNA sequence: TGTGCCAGCAGTGAAACGCGGACTATAAACATTCAGTACTTC. Its translation is CASSETRTINIQYF.

The chain employs TRBV9 and TRBJ2-1, with D hard to call. The CDR3 extends over 14 amino acids. The germline gives CDR1 SGDLS, CDR2 YYNGEE. The germline V and J ends were trimmed by 0 bases and 3 bases, with 7 bases remaining between them. For the CDR3, the DNA is TGTGCCAGCAGCGTAGACAGCTACTACAATGAGCAGTTCTTC. Translating it yields CASSVDSYYNEQFF. Looking up the rest from reference TRBV9 and TRBJ2-1 gives the full variable domain: DSGVTQTPKHLITATGQRVTLRCSPRSGDLSVYWYQQSLDQGLQFLIQYYNGEERAKGNILERFSAQQFPDLHSELNLSSLELGDSALYFCASSVDSYYNEQFFGPGTRLTVL.

The chain carries TRBV5-3 and TRBJ2-2; D remains ambiguous. TRBV5-3 is an ORF, with its function uncertain. This CDR3 spans 10 amino acids. V was pared by 9 bases and J by 6 bases, with 6 bases between. In DNA, the CDR3 is TGTGCCACCCTCTCCGGGGAGCTGTTTTTT. Protein sequence: CATLSGELFF.

The chain uses TRBV28 and TRBJ1-1; possible D gene TRBD1, 5 bases. V lost 7 bases, J lost 3 bases, and 9 bases lay in between. This CDR3 has 12 amino acids. Germline V gene data show CDR1 as MDHEN and CDR2 as SYDVKM. This CDR3 reads CASTWGDTEAFF. DNA for the CDR3: TGTGCCAGCACTTGGGGGGACACTGAAGCTTTCTTT.

This rearrangement joins TRBV5-8 to TRBJ1-1; no reliable D call. The V gene's germline CDR1 is SGHTS and CDR2 YDEGEE. The CDR3 covers 13 residues. Trimming shortened V by 0 bases and J by 9 bases, and 12 bases separated the two germline ends. The CDR3 nucleotides read TGTGCCAGCAGCTTGGTGCAAGCACCTCAAGCTTTCTTT. It is translated as CASSLVQAPQAFF.

The chain has TRBV7-2 and TRBJ1-5; no firm D call. Per germline, CDR1 SGHTA and CDR2 FQGNSA. This CDR3 region has 15 residues. The V and J ends lost 1 base and 1 base respectively, with 8 bases between them. The CDR3 region is CASSLGGNSNQPQHF. Written as DNA, the CDR3 is TGTGCCAGCAGCTTAGGAGGGAACAGCAATCAGCCCCAGCATTTT.